This T cell receptor beta chain stems from a study of regulatory T cells in long-lasting Graves disease. Arm-PCR of CDR3 regions with iRepertoire HTBI primers generated TCR beta libraries. TCRdb processed the multiplex PCR reads anew with MiXCR; each CDR3 protein has one entry. The data contain about 400,000 distinct CDR3 sequences, less than 20% of them seen just once; the ten biggest clones take up 20% to 25%. Trimming took 6 bases from V and 0 from J, leaving 11 bases between them. The CDR3 length is 14 residues. The germline V gene has CDR1 SGHNT and CDR2 YENEEA. Time point noted: newly diagnosed GD, antithyroid drugs for less than 3 months. The TCR library was made from RNA extracted from PBMCs. It was by American Thyroid Association guidelines that Graves' disease was diagnosed. It was an endocrinology department in Xi'an, China, that provided the patients. EDTA tubes received around 9 milliliters of drawn peripheral blood.

With respect to this clonotype: A much more abundant neighbour one base away suggests this may be a read error.

The V and J genes are TRBV11-3 and TRBJ1-1; no clear D. The specimen was peripheral blood mononuclear cells (PBMCs), collected at new diagnosis, from a patient treated with antithyroid drugs. The TCR was taken from a female donor with Graves disease. CDR3 coding DNA: TGTGCCAGCAGAGCATATAGGCTGAACACTGAAGCTTTCTTT. Translating gives CASRAYRLNTEAFF.